The 29 T cell receptor beta chains below come from one sample, sequenced in a study of blood T cell repertoires in COVID-19. Method: immunoSEQ multiplex PCR; TCRdb's copy keeps in-frame clones and lacks some. The sample shows about 64,000 clones, approximately 91% of them seen only once. The sequenced sample was peripheral blood. The origin of the receptors is a human donor in a cohort sampled during active COVID-19.

This chain connects TRBV14 to TRBJ2-3; 7 bases fit TRBD2. With 1 base clipped from V and 4 bases from J, the junction kept 11 bases outside the gene matches. The CDR3 is made up of 17 amino acids. CDR1 is SGHDN and CDR2 is FVKESK in the germline V gene. The chain's CDR3 is CASSQVRAGVYPDTQYF. The CDR3 bases are TGTGCCAGCAGCCAAGTAAGGGCGGGAGTATACCCAGATACGCAGTATTTT.

The V gene is TRBV11-2, the J gene TRBJ2-7; 9 bases agree with TRBD1. With V trimmed by 5 bases and J by 3 bases, 8 bases remained unmatched. The CDR3 has 15 residues. CDR1 is SGHAT and CDR2 is FQNNGV in the germline V gene. The CDR3: CASSRITGGYYEQYF. In DNA, the CDR3 is TGTGCCAGCAGCCGAATTACAGGGGGCTACTACGAGCAGTACTTC.

The chain carries TRBV2 and TRBJ1-1; D possibly corresponds to TRBD1 (5 bases). The CDR3 is 14 residues long. V gave up 1 base and J gave up 5 bases, with 11 bases separating them. CDR1 SNHLY and CDR2 FYNNEI come from the germline V gene. The CDR3 DNA is TGTGCCAGCAGTGAAGGAGGAAGGGGAACTGAAGCTTTCTTT. Protein: CASSEGGRGTEAFF.

This chain connects TRBV2 to TRBJ2-3, with D possibly being TRBD2 (6 bases). This CDR3 comprises 13 residues. Deletions cut 8 bases from V and 7 bases from J, with 16 bases between. The V gene's germline CDR1 is SNHLY and CDR2 FYNNEI. Here the CDR3 DNA reads TGTGCCAGCGGCTCCCTCGGGGGAAATACGCAGTATTTT. Amino acid sequence: CASGSLGGNTQYF.

The V gene is TRBV28, the J gene TRBJ2-7, with no clear D. The CDR3 extends over 14 amino acids. Germline CDR1 MDHEN, CDR2 SYDVKM. The V end lost 3 bases, the J end lost 6 bases, and 15 bases lay between the germline ends. The chain's CDR3 is CASSLPPARSEQYF. The CDR3 DNA sequence: TGTGCCAGCAGTTTGCCCCCCGCTAGGTCCGAGCAGTACTTC.

V usage is TRBV9 and J usage is TRBJ2-7; TRBD2 matches 11 bases. This CDR3 has 17 residues. Looked up from germline, CDR1 is SGDLS and CDR2 is YYNGEE. Unmatched junction bases numbered 8, after V lost 0 bases and J lost 3 bases. The chain's CDR3 is CASSVAPTSGRLYEQYF. CDR3 DNA: TGTGCCAGCAGCGTAGCCCCAACTAGCGGGAGACTCTACGAGCAGTACTTC.

This clone was counted between two and nine times. The CDR3 coding sequence is TGTGCCAGTAGTAGGGGACAGTGGAACACCGGGGAGCTGTTTTTT. This codes for CASSRGQWNTGELFF. This chain uses TRBV19 with TRBJ2-2; 7 bases agree with TRBD1. The CDR3 runs 15 residues. Germline V lookup: CDR1 LNHDA, CDR2 SQIVND (reference sequence). V trimming: 4 bases; J trimming: 1 base; junction bases outside the gene matches: 3.

The chain carries TRBV6-6 and TRBJ2-7; D perhaps matches TRBD2 (5 bases). V lost 6 bases and J lost 7, with 22 bases in between. The CDR3 has 15 residues. In germline, CDR1 is MNHNY, CDR2 SVGAGI (reference sequence). The CDR3 reads CASRLEEGRVGEQYF. The CDR3 DNA sequence: TGTGCCAGCAGATTGGAAGAGGGAAGGGTAGGAGAGCAGTACTTC.

The V and J genes are TRBV7-2 and TRBJ1-2; 7 nucleotides match TRBD1. This CDR3 has 14 amino acids. Looked up from germline, CDR1 is SGHTA and CDR2 is FQGNSA. The ends lost 5 bases at V and 6 bases at J; junction bases unmatched: 9. The DNA for the CDR3 is TGTGCCAGCAGCACCCGCACAGGGGCAGATGGCTACACCTTC. Amino acid sequence: CASSTRTGADGYTF.

V is TRBV6-5 and J is TRBJ2-7, with D maybe TRBD1 (6 bases). Per germline, CDR1 MNHEY and CDR2 SVGAGI. This CDR3 has 14 amino acids. V dropped 0 bases and J dropped 3 bases, with 9 bases sitting between them. CDR3 residues: CASSYSIGGYEQYF. In DNA, the CDR3 is TGTGCCAGCAGTTACTCGATAGGGGGCTACGAGCAGTACTTC.

CDR3: CASSQDRYGNQPQHF. The CDR3, as DNA: TGCGCCAGCAGCCAAGATCGGTATGGCAATCAGCCCCAGCATTTT. This chain links TRBV4-3 with TRBJ1-5; D call uncertain. The V gene lost 0 bases and the J gene lost 2 bases, with 8 bases spanning the gap. Germline assignment: CDR1 LGHNA and CDR2 YSLEER. The CDR3 is 15 amino acids.

The chain uses TRBV19 and TRBJ1-2; D call uncertain. The CDR3 loop spans 17 amino acids. Germline values: CDR1 LNHDA, CDR2 SQIVND (reference sequence). V lost 0 bases, J lost 0 bases, and 14 bases lay in between. As DNA, the CDR3 is TGTGCCAGTAGTATAGACCGCCGGAGCGTTACTAACTATGGCTACACCTTC. Residues: CASSIDRRSVTNYGYTF.

The chain recombines TRBV14 with TRBJ2-3, with D uncertain. This CDR3 is built from 12 residues. V was clipped by 1 base and J by 8 bases, with 7 bases between them. Germline CDR1 and CDR2: SGHDN and FVKESK. Here the CDR3 reads CASSQAGVTQYF. The CDR3 nucleotides are TGTGCCAGCAGCCAAGCGGGTGTTACGCAGTATTTT.

The chain uses TRBV27 and TRBJ1-2; TRBD1 agrees at 7 bases. The CDR3 extends over 14 amino acids. Germline CDR1 MNHEY, CDR2 SMNVEV (reference sequence). The J segment lost 4 bases and the V segment lost 5 bases, leaving 7 bases of the junction unmatched. The CDR3 loop reads CASSARDSSYGYTF. As DNA, the CDR3 is TGTGCCAGCAGTGCTCGGGACAGTTCCTATGGCTACACCTTC.

This chain connects TRBV27 to TRBJ1-5, with D perhaps matching TRBD1 (6 bases). The V end lost 4 bases, the J end lost 3 bases, and 10 bases lay between the germline ends. Germline V gene data show CDR1 as MNHEY and CDR2 as SMNVEV (reference sequence). This CDR3 region has 14 residues. The CDR3 DNA follows: TGTGCCAGCAGTTCCGAGGGGGTCAATCAGCCCCAGCATTTT. Translated, it gives CASSSEGVNQPQHF.

V is TRBV11-3 and J is TRBJ2-3; 9 nucleotides align to TRBD2. Germline CDR1 reads SGHNT; CDR2 reads YENEEA. V was pared by 1 base and J by 4 bases, with 6 bases of the junction left unmatched. This CDR3 has 16 amino acids. The DNA for the CDR3 is TGTGCCAGCAGCTTAGGATTAGCGGGAGAATCAGATACGCAGTATTTT. Translated: CASSLGLAGESDTQYF.

The rearrangement uses TRBV28 and TRBJ1-1; D gene unclear. The germline V gene has CDR1 MDHEN and CDR2 SYDVKM. V was cut by 3 bases and J by 2 bases, with 19 bases left in between. CDR3 length: 17 amino acids. The DNA of the CDR3 is TGTGCCAGCAGTTTGGCCCAGTCCTCATGGTTCAACACTGAAGCTTTCTTT. Amino acids: CASSLAQSSWFNTEAFF.

The chain employs TRBV5-6 and TRBJ2-3, with 12 bases aligning to TRBD1. Trimming took 5 bases from V and 4 from J; bases not matched to a gene: 8. This CDR3 region has 16 residues. Germline values: CDR1 SGHDT, CDR2 YYEEEE. CDR3 sequence reads: CASSNRDRGLADTQYF. The CDR3 nucleotides read TGTGCCAGCAGTAACCGGGACAGGGGGCTTGCAGATACGCAGTATTTT. Complete variable domain (other parts from reference TRBV5-6 and TRBJ2-3): DAGVTQSPTHLIKTRGQQVTLRCSPKSGHDTVSWYQQALGQGPQFIFQYYEEEERQRGNFPDRFSGHQFPNYSSELNVNALLLGDSALYLCASSNRDRGLADTQYFGPGTRLTVL.

The chain combines TRBV18 with TRBJ2-1, with 7 bases aligning to TRBD2. CDR3 length equals 16 residues. Germline assignment: CDR1 KGHSH and CDR2 LQKENI. After removal of 3 bases from V and 10 bases from J, the junction contained 15 bases not matched to a gene. The CDR3 reads CASSPSKTLRGEEQFF. CDR3 sequence (DNA): TGTGCCAGCTCACCGTCCAAGACCCTCCGGGGGGAGGAGCAGTTCTTC.

This clone has just one count. The chain has TRBV27 and TRBJ2-3, with 10 bases identical to TRBD2. The CDR3 consists of 16 residues. V shed 0 bases and J 6 bases; nucleotides not matched to a gene: 6. Germline-derived CDR1 and CDR2 are MNHEY and SMNVEV (reference sequence). CDR3 in amino acids: CASSLSSGRWWDTQYF. The DNA for the CDR3 is TGTGCCAGCAGTTTATCTAGCGGGAGGTGGTGGGATACGCAGTATTTT.

The V call is TRBV11-3, the J call TRBJ2-3, with TRBD1 matching 11 bases. Germline values: CDR1 SGHNT, CDR2 YENEEA. CDR3 length: 16 residues. The junction had 5 bases not matched to a gene; V was cut back by 1 base and J by 5 bases. The CDR3 bases are TGTGCCAGCAGCTTAGCTGGACAGGGGGCCGTAGATACGCAGTATTTT. Translated: CASSLAGQGAVDTQYF.

This clone has only one observation. The chain employs TRBV3-1 (or the pseudogene TRBV3-2) and TRBJ2-3; 13 bases agree with TRBD2. This CDR3 is built from 16 residues. CDR1 LGHDT and CDR2 YNNKEL come from the germline V gene (reference sequence). J gave up 5 bases and V 1 base, and 3 bases lay outside the gene matches. This CDR3 reads CASSQGTSGRKDTQYF. The DNA of the CDR3 is TGTGCCAGCAGCCAAGGGACTAGCGGGAGAAAAGATACGCAGTATTTT.

This chain joins TRBV3-1 (or the pseudogene TRBV3-2) and TRBJ2-7, with a weak D call TRBD1 (6 bases). V dropped 2 bases and J dropped 7 bases, with 24 bases sitting between them. This CDR3 is built from 17 residues. Germline loops: CDR1 LGHDT, CDR2 YNNKEL (reference sequence). CDR3 residues: CASSQKFPGQAFREQYF. CDR3 DNA sequence: TGTGCCAGCAGCCAAAAATTCCCGGGACAAGCTTTCCGGGAGCAGTACTTC.

The chain uses TRBV7-9 and TRBJ2-7; 9 bases align to TRBD1. The junction had 6 bases not matched to a gene; V was cut back by 0 bases and J by 3 bases. CDR3 length: 16 residues. CDR1 is SEHNR and CDR2 is FQNEAQ in the germline V gene (reference sequence). The CDR3 region is CASSLASGQGGYEQYF. As DNA, the CDR3 is TGTGCCAGCAGCTTAGCTTCGGGACAGGGTGGCTACGAGCAGTACTTC.

This chain uses TRBV4-3 with TRBJ2-4; no clear D gene. V was cut by 5 bases and J by 8 bases, with 13 bases left in between. The CDR3 length is 13 residues. CDR1 and CDR2 (germline): LGHNA, YSLEER. The CDR3 sequence: CASSSLSNDIQYF. The CDR3 DNA sequence: TGCGCCAGCAGCAGCCTTTCTAACGACATTCAGTACTTC.

This clone showed up just once. V usage is TRBV19 and J usage is TRBJ1-5, with TRBD1 identical over 9 bases. Germline CDR1 and CDR2: LNHDA and SQIVND (reference sequence). Trimming cost V 9 bases and J 2 bases; bases outside gene matches: 8. The CDR3 sequence is 15 residues long. The DNA for the CDR3 is TGTGCCAGCCGATACGGACAGGGGCGCAATCAGCCCCAGCATTTT. Translation: CASRYGQGRNQPQHF.

The chain employs TRBV6-6 and TRBJ1-2; D not certain. V shed 0 bases and J shed 5 bases, with 10 bases lying between them. This CDR3 is 14 amino acids long. The germline V gene encodes CDR1 MNHNY and CDR2 SVGAGI (reference sequence). The CDR3 bases are TGTGCCAGCAGTTACTCAGCAGGAGGGTATGGCTACACCTTC. As protein: CASSYSAGGYGYTF.

The table lists this clone with a count of one. The rearrangement joins TRBV3-1 (or the pseudogene TRBV3-2) to TRBJ2-1; D gene ambiguous. Germline CDR1 LGHDT, CDR2 YNNKEL (reference sequence). CDR3 length: 11 residues. The V end was cut by 1 base, the J end by 13 bases, with 8 bases between. The CDR3 protein is CASSQATIQFF. CDR3 bases: TGTGCCAGCAGCCAAGCTACTATACAGTTCTTC.

This chain links TRBV10-3 with TRBJ2-7; 12 bases match TRBD2. The ends lost 6 bases at V and 6 bases at J; junction bases unmatched: 6. From germline, CDR1 is ENHRY and CDR2 SYGVKD. The CDR3 loop spans 14 amino acids. The CDR3 sequence is CAISRLAGDLEQYF. Here the CDR3 DNA reads TGTGCCATCAGCCGACTAGCGGGAGACCTCGAGCAGTACTTC.